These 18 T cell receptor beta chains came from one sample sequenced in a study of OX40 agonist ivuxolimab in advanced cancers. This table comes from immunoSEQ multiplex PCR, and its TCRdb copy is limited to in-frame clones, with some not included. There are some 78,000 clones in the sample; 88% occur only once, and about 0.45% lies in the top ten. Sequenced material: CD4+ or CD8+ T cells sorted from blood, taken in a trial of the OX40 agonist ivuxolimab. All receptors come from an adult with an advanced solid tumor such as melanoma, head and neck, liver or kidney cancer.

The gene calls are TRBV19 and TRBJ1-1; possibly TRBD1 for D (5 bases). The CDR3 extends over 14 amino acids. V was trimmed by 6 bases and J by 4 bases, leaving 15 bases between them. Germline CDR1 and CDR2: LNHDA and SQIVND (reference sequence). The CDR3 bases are TGTGCCAGTAGAACTCAGGGTAGCGGCACTGAAGCTTTCTTT. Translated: CASRTQGSGTEAFF.

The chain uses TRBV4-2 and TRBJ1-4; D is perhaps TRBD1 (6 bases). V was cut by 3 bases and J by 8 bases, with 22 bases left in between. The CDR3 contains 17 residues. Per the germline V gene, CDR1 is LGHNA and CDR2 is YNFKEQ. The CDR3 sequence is CASSQVKSGGAQEKLFF. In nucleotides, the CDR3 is TGTGCCAGCAGCCAGGTCAAAAGCGGGGGGGCGCAGGAAAAACTGTTTTTT.

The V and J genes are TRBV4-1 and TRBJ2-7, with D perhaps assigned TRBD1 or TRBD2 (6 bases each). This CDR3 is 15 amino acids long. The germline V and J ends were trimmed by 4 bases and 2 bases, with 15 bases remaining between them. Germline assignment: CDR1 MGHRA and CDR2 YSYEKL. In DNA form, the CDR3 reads TGCGCCAGCAGCCCCTACCGGGGGCAGGCCTACGAGCAGTACTTC. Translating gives CASSPYRGQAYEQYF.

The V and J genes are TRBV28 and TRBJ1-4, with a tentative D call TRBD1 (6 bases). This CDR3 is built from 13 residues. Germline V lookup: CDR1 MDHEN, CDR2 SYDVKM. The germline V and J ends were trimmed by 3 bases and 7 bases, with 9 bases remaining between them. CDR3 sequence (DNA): TGTGCCAGCAGTTTGACAGGACCTGAAAAACTGTTTTTT. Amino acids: CASSLTGPEKLFF.

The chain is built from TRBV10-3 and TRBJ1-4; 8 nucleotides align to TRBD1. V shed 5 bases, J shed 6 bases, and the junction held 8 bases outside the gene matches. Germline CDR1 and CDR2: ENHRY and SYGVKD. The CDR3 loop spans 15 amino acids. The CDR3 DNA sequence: TGTGCCATCAGTTTCGGACAGGGCGGAGATGAAAAACTGTTTTTT. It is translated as CAISFGQGGDEKLFF.

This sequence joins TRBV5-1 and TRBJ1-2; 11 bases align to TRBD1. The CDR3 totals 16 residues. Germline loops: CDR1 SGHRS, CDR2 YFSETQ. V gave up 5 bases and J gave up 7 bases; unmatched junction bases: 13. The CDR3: CASSPGTGGTLGGYTF. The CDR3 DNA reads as TGCGCCAGCAGTCCAGGGACAGGGGGAACCCTGGGTGGCTACACCTTC. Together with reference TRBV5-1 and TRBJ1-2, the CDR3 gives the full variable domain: KAGVTQTPRYLIKTRGQQVTLSCSPISGHRSVSWYQQTPGQGLQFLFEYFSETQRNKGNFPGRFSGRQFSNSRSEMNVSTLELGDSALYLCASSPGTGGTLGGYTFGSGTRLTVV.

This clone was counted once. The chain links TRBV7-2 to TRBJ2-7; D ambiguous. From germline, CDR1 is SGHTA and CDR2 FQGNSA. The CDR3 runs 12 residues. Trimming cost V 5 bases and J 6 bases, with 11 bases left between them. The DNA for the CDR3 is TGTGCCAGCAGCCGAAGCATCGGCGAGCAGTACTTC. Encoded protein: CASSRSIGEQYF.

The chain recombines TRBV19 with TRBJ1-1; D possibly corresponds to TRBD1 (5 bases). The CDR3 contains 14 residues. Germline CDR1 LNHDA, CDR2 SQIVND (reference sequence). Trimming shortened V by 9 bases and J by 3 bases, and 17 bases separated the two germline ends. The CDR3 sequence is CASRLGTWDTEAFF. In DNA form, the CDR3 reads TGTGCCAGCAGACTCGGGACGTGGGACACTGAAGCTTTCTTT.

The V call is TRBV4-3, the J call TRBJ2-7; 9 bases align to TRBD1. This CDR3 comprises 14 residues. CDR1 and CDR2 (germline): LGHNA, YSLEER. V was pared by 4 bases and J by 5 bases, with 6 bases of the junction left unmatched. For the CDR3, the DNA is TGCGCCAGCAGCCGGGGACAGGGCAGCGACGAGCAGTACTTC. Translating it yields CASSRGQGSDEQYF.

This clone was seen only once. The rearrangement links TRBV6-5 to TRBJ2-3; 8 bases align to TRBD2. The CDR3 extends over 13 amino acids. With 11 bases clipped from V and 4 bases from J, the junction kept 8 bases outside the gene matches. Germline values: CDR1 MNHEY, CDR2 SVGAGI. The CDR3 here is CAQRGGVADTQYF. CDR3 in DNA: TGTGCCCAACGGGGGGGGGTGGCAGATACGCAGTATTTT.

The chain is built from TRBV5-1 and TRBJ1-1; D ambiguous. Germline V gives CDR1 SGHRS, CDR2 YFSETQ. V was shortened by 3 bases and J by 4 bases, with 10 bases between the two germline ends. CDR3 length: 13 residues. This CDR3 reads CASSSTPSTEAFF. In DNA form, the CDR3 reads TGCGCCAGCAGCTCTACCCCGAGCACTGAAGCTTTCTTT.

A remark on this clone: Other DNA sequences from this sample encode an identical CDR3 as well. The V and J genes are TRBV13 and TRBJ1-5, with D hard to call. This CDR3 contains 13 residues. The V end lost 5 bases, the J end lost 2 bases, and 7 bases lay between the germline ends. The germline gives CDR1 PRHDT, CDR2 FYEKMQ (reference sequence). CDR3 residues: CASSLSRNQPQHF. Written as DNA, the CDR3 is TGTGCCAGCAGCCTAAGTCGCAATCAGCCCCAGCATTTT.

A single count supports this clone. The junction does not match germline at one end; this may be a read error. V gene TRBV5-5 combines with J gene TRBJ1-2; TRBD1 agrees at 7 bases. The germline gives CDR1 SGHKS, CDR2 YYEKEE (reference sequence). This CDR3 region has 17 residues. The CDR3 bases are TGTGCCAGCAGTTTGGCGGGCGGGACAGCCTCCCTCTATGGCTACACCTTC. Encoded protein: CASSLAGGTASLYGYTF.

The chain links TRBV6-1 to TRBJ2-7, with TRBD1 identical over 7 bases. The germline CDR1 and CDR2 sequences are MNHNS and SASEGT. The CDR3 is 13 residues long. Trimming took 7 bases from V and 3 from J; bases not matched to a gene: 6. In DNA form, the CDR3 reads TGTGCCAGCAATGTTGGACAGGACTACGAGCAGTACTTC. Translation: CASNVGQDYEQYF.

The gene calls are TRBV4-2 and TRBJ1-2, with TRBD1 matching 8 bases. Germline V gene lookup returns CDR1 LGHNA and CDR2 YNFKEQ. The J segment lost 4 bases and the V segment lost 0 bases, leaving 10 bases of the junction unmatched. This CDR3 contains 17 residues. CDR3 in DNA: TGTGCCAGCAGCCAAGAACCCCCTGGACAGGGAAGCTATGGCTACACCTTC. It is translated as CASSQEPPGQGSYGYTF.

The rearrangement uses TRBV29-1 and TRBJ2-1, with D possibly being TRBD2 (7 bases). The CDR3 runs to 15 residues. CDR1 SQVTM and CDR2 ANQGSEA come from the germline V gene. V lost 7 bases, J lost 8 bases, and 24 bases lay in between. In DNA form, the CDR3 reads TGCAGCGGCTCCTGGGGCGGGGGCGAAATTGATGAGCAGTTCTTC. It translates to CSGSWGGGEIDEQFF.

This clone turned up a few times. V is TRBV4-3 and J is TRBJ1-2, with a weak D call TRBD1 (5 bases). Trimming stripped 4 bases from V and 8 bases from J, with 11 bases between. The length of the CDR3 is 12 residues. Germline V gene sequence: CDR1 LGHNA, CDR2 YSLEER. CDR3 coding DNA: TGCGCCAGCAGCCGAGAAGGGGACGGCTACACCTTC. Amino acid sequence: CASSREGDGYTF.

As DNA, the CDR3 is TGTGCCAGCAGCCGCGGGGGGGGATCGAATTCACCCCTCCACTTT. Translated, it gives CASSRGGGSNSPLHF. The chain combines TRBV6-6 with TRBJ1-6, with D perhaps TRBD1 (5 bases). V was clipped by 6 bases and J by 7 bases, with 16 bases between them. The CDR3 has 15 residues. CDR1 MNHNY and CDR2 SVGAGI come from the germline V gene (reference sequence).